This T cell receptor beta chain was obtained from a study of control samples from healthy donors and cancer patients. The repertoire was sequenced with immunoSEQ multiplex PCR; TCRdb's copy has only in-frame clones and lacks some. The sample includes about 96,000 clones, approximately 93% of them seen just once. V dropped 3 bases and J dropped 6 bases, with 9 bases sitting between them. Germline CDR1 is SQVTM and CDR2 is ANQGSEA. This CDR3 region has 12 residues. The receptor was derived from a young man in good health. Sequences were obtained from blood. The chain combines TRBV29-1 with TRBJ2-1; D unclear. CDR3 in DNA: TGCAGCGTTGACTCTATTTTCAATGAGCAGTTCTTC. It is translated as CSVDSIFNEQFF.